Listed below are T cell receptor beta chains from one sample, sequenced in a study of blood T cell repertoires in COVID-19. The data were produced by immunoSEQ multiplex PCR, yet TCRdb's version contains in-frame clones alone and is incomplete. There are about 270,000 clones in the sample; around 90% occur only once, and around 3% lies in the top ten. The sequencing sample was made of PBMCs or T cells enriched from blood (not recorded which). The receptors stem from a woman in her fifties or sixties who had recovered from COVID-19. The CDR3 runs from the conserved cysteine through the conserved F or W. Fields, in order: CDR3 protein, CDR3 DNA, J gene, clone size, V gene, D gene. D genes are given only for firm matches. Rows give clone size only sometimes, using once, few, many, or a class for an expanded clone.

CDR3 protein: CASSHTQGIGAGELFF
CDR3 DNA: TGCGCCAGCAGCCACACCCAGGGGATAGGAGCCGGAGAGCTGTTTTTT
J gene: TRBJ2-2
clone size: -
V gene: TRBV4-1
D gene: -

CDR3 protein: CASSFGLTADNSPLHF
CDR3 DNA: TGCGCCAGCAGCTTTGGGCTGACGGCCGATAATTCACCCCTCCACTTT
J gene: TRBJ1-6
clone size: -
V gene: TRBV5-1
D gene: -

CDR3 protein: CASSQPPRVDTDTQYF
CDR3 DNA: TGCGCCAGCAGTCAACCGCCCCGGGTTGACACAGATACGCAGTATTTT
J gene: TRBJ2-3
clone size: -
V gene: TRBV23-1
D gene: -

CDR3 protein: CASSLGPGYGYTF
CDR3 DNA: TGTGCCAGCAGCCTGGGCCCTGGCTATGGCTACACCTTC
J gene: TRBJ1-2
clone size: -
V gene: TRBV12-3/TRBV12-4
D gene: -

CDR3 protein: CASIDSSTDTQYF
CDR3 DNA: TGTGCCAGCATAGACAGTAGCACAGATACGCAGTATTTT
J gene: TRBJ2-3
clone size: -
V gene: TRBV28
D gene: -

CDR3 protein: CASSLGRGLYEQYF
CDR3 DNA: TGTGCCAGCAGTTTAGGCAGGGGGCTGTACGAGCAGTACTTC
J gene: TRBJ2-7
clone size: -
V gene: TRBV27
D gene: TRBD1

CDR3 protein: CASSLEAGVEFYEQYF
CDR3 DNA: TGTGCCAGCAGCTTAGAGGCGGGAGTAGAGTTTTACGAGCAGTACTTC
J gene: TRBJ2-7
clone size: -
V gene: TRBV7-2
D gene: TRBD2

CDR3 protein: CASMQGADEQYF
CDR3 DNA: TGTGCCAGCATGCAGGGGGCTGACGAGCAGTACTTC
J gene: TRBJ2-7
clone size: once
V gene: TRBV28
D gene: TRBD1

CDR3 protein: CASSRSGTVNTEAFF
CDR3 DNA: TGTGCCAGCAGCCGATCGGGGACAGTGAACACTGAAGCTTTCTTT
J gene: TRBJ1-1
clone size: -
V gene: TRBV7-8
D gene: TRBD1

CDR3 protein: CATSDSPDTQYF
CDR3 DNA: TGTGCCACCAGTGACTCCCCAGATACGCAGTATTTT
J gene: TRBJ2-3
clone size: -
V gene: TRBV24-1
D gene: -

CDR3 protein: CASSEASVSRGYNEQFF
CDR3 DNA: TGTGCCAGCAGTGAAGCTTCGGTCTCCAGGGGATACAATGAGCAGTTCTTC
J gene: TRBJ2-1
clone size: -
V gene: TRBV2
D gene: -

CDR3 protein: CASSLGLADTQYF
CDR3 DNA: TGTGCCAGCAGCTTGGGACTAGCAGATACGCAGTATTTT
J gene: TRBJ2-3
clone size: -
V gene: TRBV7-3
D gene: TRBD2

CDR3 protein: CASSGQLNTEAFF
CDR3 DNA: TGTGCCTCCTCTGGACAGCTGAACACTGAAGCTTTCTTT
J gene: TRBJ1-1
clone size: -
V gene: TRBV30
D gene: -

CDR3 protein: CASLPGQVNQPQHF
CDR3 DNA: TGTGCCAGCTTACCGGGACAGGTCAATCAGCCCCAGCATTTT
J gene: TRBJ1-5
clone size: -
V gene: TRBV28
D gene: TRBD1

CDR3 protein: CASSVYRDTEAFF
CDR3 DNA: TGTGCCAGCAGCGTTTACAGGGACACTGAAGCTTTCTTT
J gene: TRBJ1-1
clone size: -
V gene: TRBV9
D gene: -

CDR3 protein: CSVEGQTMNTEAFF
CDR3 DNA: TGCAGCGTTGAGGGGCAGACCATGAACACTGAAGCTTTCTTT
J gene: TRBJ1-1
clone size: once
V gene: TRBV29-1
D gene: -

CDR3 protein: CASSPLAGSRMGTGELFF
CDR3 DNA: TGTGCCAGCAGTCCACTAGCGGGAAGTCGAATGGGAACCGGGGAGCTGTTTTTT
J gene: TRBJ2-2
clone size: -
V gene: TRBV27
D gene: TRBD2

CDR3 protein: CASSHRGREVEQFF
CDR3 DNA: TGTGCCAGCAGCCACCGTGGGCGGGAGGTTGAGCAGTTCTTC
J gene: TRBJ2-1
clone size: -
V gene: TRBV7-2
D gene: TRBD2

CDR3 protein: CASSPETGSVYEQYF
CDR3 DNA: TGTGCCAGCAGTCCCGAGACAGGGTCTGTCTACGAGCAGTACTTC
J gene: TRBJ2-7
clone size: once
V gene: TRBV28
D gene: TRBD1

CDR3 protein: CATQREGAQQETQYF
CDR3 DNA: TGTGCCACCCAACGGGAGGGTGCCCAACAAGAGACCCAGTACTTC
J gene: TRBJ2-5
clone size: -
V gene: TRBV3-1/TRBV3-2
D gene: TRBD2

CDR3 protein: CSVLGQGYDEQYF
CDR3 DNA: TGCAGCGTCTTAGGACAGGGGTACGACGAGCAGTACTTC
J gene: TRBJ2-7
clone size: -
V gene: TRBV29-1
D gene: TRBD1

CDR3 protein: CASSLGSINSPLHF
CDR3 DNA: TGTGCCAGCAGCTTAGGTTCAATTAATTCACCCCTCCACTTT
J gene: TRBJ1-6
clone size: -
V gene: TRBV7-2
D gene: -

CDR3 protein: CASSLQGAGDTQYF
CDR3 DNA: TGTGCCAGCAGCTTACAGGGGGCAGGGGATACGCAGTATTTT
J gene: TRBJ2-3
clone size: -
V gene: TRBV11-3
D gene: TRBD1

CDR3 protein: CASSFGLAGDSTDTQYF
CDR3 DNA: TGCGCCAGCAGCTTTGGACTAGCGGGAGATAGCACAGATACGCAGTATTTT
J gene: TRBJ2-3
clone size: -
V gene: TRBV5-1
D gene: TRBD2

CDR3 protein: CASSLEDSPYNEQFF
CDR3 DNA: TGTGCCAGCAGCTTGGAGGACAGTCCTTACAATGAGCAGTTCTTC
J gene: TRBJ2-1
clone size: -
V gene: TRBV5-4
D gene: -

CDR3 protein: CASSSGQGGILSNYGYTF
CDR3 DNA: TGTGCCAGCAGCTCTGGACAGGGTGGTATCCTCTCTAACTATGGCTACACCTTC
J gene: TRBJ1-2
clone size: -
V gene: TRBV14
D gene: TRBD1

CDR3 protein: CATRDRGAHNYGYTF
CDR3 DNA: TGTGCCACCCGGGACAGGGGCGCTCATAACTATGGCTACACCTTC
J gene: TRBJ1-2
clone size: -
V gene: TRBV28
D gene: TRBD1

CDR3 protein: CASSPDRNYGYTF
CDR3 DNA: TGTGCCAGCTCGCCGGACAGAAACTATGGCTACACCTTC
J gene: TRBJ1-2
clone size: -
V gene: TRBV18
D gene: -

CDR3 protein: CASSPRLAGRETYEQYF
CDR3 DNA: TGTGCCAGCAGTCCCCGACTAGCGGGAAGGGAAACCTACGAGCAGTACTTC
J gene: TRBJ2-7
clone size: -
V gene: TRBV27
D gene: TRBD2

CDR3 protein: CASSAGEWLGSNYGYTF
CDR3 DNA: TGTGCCAGCAGTGCGGGGGAGTGGCTGGGTTCTAACTATGGCTACACCTTC
J gene: TRBJ1-2
clone size: -
V gene: TRBV28
D gene: -

CDR3 protein: CASSEIERGGASDTQYF
CDR3 DNA: TGCGCCAGCAGTGAGATCGAGCGAGGGGGAGCCTCAGATACGCAGTATTTT
J gene: TRBJ2-3
clone size: -
V gene: TRBV10-2
D gene: -

CDR3 protein: CASSFDRRSSYEQYF
CDR3 DNA: TGTGCCAGCAGTTTTGACAGGAGGAGCTCCTACGAGCAGTACTTC
J gene: TRBJ2-7
clone size: -
V gene: TRBV27
D gene: -

CDR3 protein: CASSFRDTIPWGYGYTF
CDR3 DNA: TGTGCCAGCAGCTTCCGGGACACCATCCCCTGGGGGTATGGCTACACCTTC
J gene: TRBJ1-2
clone size: -
V gene: TRBV21-1
D gene: -

CDR3 protein: CASSLTGVHYGYTF
CDR3 DNA: TGTGCCAGCAGCTTGACAGGGGTTCACTATGGCTACACCTTC
J gene: TRBJ1-2
clone size: -
V gene: TRBV7-2
D gene: TRBD1

CDR3 protein: CASSLGRLAEQFF
CDR3 DNA: TGTGCCAGCAGCTTAGGAAGATTAGCGGAGCAGTTCTTC
J gene: TRBJ2-1
clone size: -
V gene: TRBV7-2
D gene: -

CDR3 protein: CASSFSREDGYTF
CDR3 DNA: TGTGCCAGCAGTTTCAGCAGGGAGGATGGCTACACCTTC
J gene: TRBJ1-2
clone size: -
V gene: TRBV28
D gene: -

CDR3 protein: CASTRTGNEQYF
CDR3 DNA: TGTGCCAGCACCAGAACAGGGAATGAGCAGTACTTC
J gene: TRBJ2-7
clone size: -
V gene: TRBV6-1
D gene: -

CDR3 protein: CASSVVSSSYEQYF
CDR3 DNA: TGTGCCAGCAGCGTAGTTTCATCCAGCTACGAGCAGTACTTC
J gene: TRBJ2-7
clone size: -
V gene: TRBV9
D gene: -

CDR3 protein: CASTSRAAVPNEKLFF
CDR3 DNA: TGTGCCAGTACCTCGAGGGCCGCGGTTCCTAATGAAAAACTGTTTTTT
J gene: TRBJ1-4
clone size: -
V gene: TRBV19
D gene: -

CDR3 protein: CASSLQGYYGYTF
CDR3 DNA: TGTGCCAGCAGCTTGCAGGGTTACTATGGCTACACCTTC
J gene: TRBJ1-2
clone size: -
V gene: TRBV7-8
D gene: -

CDR3 protein: CASSRNRGRDEQYF
CDR3 DNA: TGTGCCAGCAGCCGTAACAGGGGGAGGGACGAGCAGTACTTC
J gene: TRBJ2-7
clone size: -
V gene: TRBV11-2
D gene: -

CDR3 protein: CASSLRGHSNEQFF
CDR3 DNA: TGCGCCAGCAGCTTGAGGGGACACTCCAATGAGCAGTTCTTC
J gene: TRBJ2-1
clone size: once
V gene: TRBV5-1
D gene: -

CDR3 protein: CASSQGFAGNTIYF
CDR3 DNA: TGTGCCAGCAGTCAGGGCTTTGCTGGAAACACCATATATTTT
J gene: TRBJ1-3
clone size: -
V gene: TRBV7-9
D gene: -

CDR3 protein: CSVGRNTEAFF
CDR3 DNA: TGCAGCGTTGGTCGGAACACTGAAGCTTTCTTT
J gene: TRBJ1-1
clone size: -
V gene: TRBV29-1
D gene: -

CDR3 protein: CASSLGGRVPEQYF
CDR3 DNA: TGTGCCAGCAGCTTGGGCGGGAGGGTCCCCGAGCAGTACTTC
J gene: TRBJ2-7
clone size: -
V gene: TRBV5-5
D gene: TRBD2

CDR3 protein: CASSQVGGGYSYEQYF
CDR3 DNA: TGTGCCAGCAGCCAAGTCGGAGGGGGCTACTCCTACGAGCAGTACTTC
J gene: TRBJ2-7
clone size: -
V gene: TRBV4-2
D gene: -

CDR3 protein: CASSEGSGINTIYF
CDR3 DNA: TGTGCCAGCAGCGAGGGCTCTGGGATCAACACCATATATTTT
J gene: TRBJ1-3
clone size: -
V gene: TRBV7-3
D gene: -

CDR3 protein: CASSRTGEKLFF
CDR3 DNA: TGTGCCAGCAGCCGGACAGGGGAGAAACTGTTTTTT
J gene: TRBJ1-4
clone size: -
V gene: TRBV7-8
D gene: TRBD1

CDR3 protein: CASRRDRSVSGNTIYF
CDR3 DNA: TGTGCCAGCAGGCGGGACAGGTCCGTCTCTGGAAACACCATATATTTT
J gene: TRBJ1-3
clone size: -
V gene: TRBV6-6
D gene: TRBD1